This T cell receptor (beta chain) comes out of a study of blood T cell repertoires in COVID-19. The CDR3 loop spans 14 amino acids. V was pared by 4 bases and J by 3 bases, with 6 bases of the junction left unmatched. Germline CDR1 reads SGHRS; CDR2 reads YFSETQ. Method: immunoSEQ multiplex PCR; TCRdb's copy keeps in-frame clones and lacks some. The data show about 350,000 clones, around 90% seen once. The receptor comes from a woman aged 60-75 years with COVID-19, enrolled during active disease. The sequenced sample consisted of peripheral blood. The chain is built from TRBV5-1 and TRBJ2-7; 8 bases line up with TRBD1. The CDR3 reads CASSHGQGGYEQYF. The CDR3 DNA reads as TGCGCCAGCAGCCACGGACAGGGTGGCTACGAGCAGTACTTC.